The clone carrying this T cell receptor (beta chain) was counted once. What it binds is unknown. This specimen belongs to a study of CD8+ T cells in alopecia areata. Trimming left V 5 bases short and J 10 bases short, with 5 bases between. The germline V gene encodes CDR1 MNHEY and CDR2 SMNVEV (reference sequence). The CDR3 extends over 10 amino acids. TCR sequencing used cDNA made by reverse transcription of extracted RNA. This table comes from immunoSEQ multiplex PCR, and its TCRdb copy is limited to in-frame clones, with some not included. In the table there are 180,000 or so clones, more than 60% of which are singletons. Notes on the study in general: Sharing of TCRs across patients appeared less clear than in mice, possibly for HLA-related reasons. Greater clonality was observed in lesional scalp samples, especially alopecia totalis/universalis, versus normal scalp.

The clonotype comes from a human donor with alopecia areata. The sequences come from CD4+ T cells sorted from blood, collected at week 0. The chain combines TRBV27 with TRBJ1-4; D is unresolved. In nucleotides, the CDR3 is TGTGCCAGCAGTCCCCTAAAACTGTTTTTT. Translation: CASSPLKLFF.